There are many counts of the clone carrying this TCR beta chain. Its antigen is currently unknown. Findings and limits, study-wide: In terms of TCR gene usage, tumor memory CD4+ T cells clustered together with blood and lymph node memory CD4+ cells, as well as with lymph node naive CD4+ cells.

Trimming removed 1 base from V and 3 bases from J; junction bases left unmatched: 4. The germline gives CDR1 SGHAT, CDR2 FQNNGV. There are 16 residues in the CDR3. The sorted Tregs were CD4+CD25+CD127-/low cells. Via MiXCR, TCRdb re-called the 5' RACE reads, giving one row per CDR3 protein. Found here are 35,000 to 45,000 distinct CDR3 sequences, around a fifth of them singletons; the top ten hold roughly 4%. The sequencing input was Tregs sorted from a lymph node. This TCR was recovered from a female donor with breast cancer. This chain joins TRBV11-2 and TRBJ2-3; 10 positions agree with TRBD2. This CDR3 reads CASSLVTSGFTDTQYF. The DNA of the CDR3 is TGTGCCAGCAGCTTAGTGACTAGCGGGTTTACAGATACGCAGTATTTT.